This TCR beta chain was found in a study of radiation and T cells in renal cell carcinoma. Whole-study results and caveats: Top tumor clonotypes rose in blood 2 weeks post-radiation, then contracted. Without pretreatment biopsies, baseline tumor clonotype presence was undetermined.

The CDR3 runs 13 residues. V was clipped by 10 bases and J by 5 bases; unmatched bases: 4. Germline V gene data show CDR1 as ENHRY and CDR2 as SYGVKD. To note about this clone: Its antigen is not known.

The sample's time point: blood 2 weeks post-SBRT. Noted treatment: 15 Gy SBRT to primary tumor, nephrectomy 4 weeks later. After SBRT, blood was collected at 2 and 4 weeks, plus baseline. This renal cell carcinoma was of the clear cell type. The table came from immunoSEQ multiplex PCR; TCRdb's copy has only in-frame clones and leaves some out. In the table there are about 49,000 clones, 80% of which are singletons. The sequencing here drew on blood, taken from a patient whose treatment included radiotherapy and nephrectomy. The chain has TRBV10-3 and TRBJ2-2; 10 bases map to TRBD2. The receptor's source is a woman between 70 and 85 years old with renal cell carcinoma. CDR3 nucleotide sequence: TGTGCCACCCATAGCGGGGGGACCGGGGAGCTGTTTTTT. Protein sequence: CATHSGGTGELFF.